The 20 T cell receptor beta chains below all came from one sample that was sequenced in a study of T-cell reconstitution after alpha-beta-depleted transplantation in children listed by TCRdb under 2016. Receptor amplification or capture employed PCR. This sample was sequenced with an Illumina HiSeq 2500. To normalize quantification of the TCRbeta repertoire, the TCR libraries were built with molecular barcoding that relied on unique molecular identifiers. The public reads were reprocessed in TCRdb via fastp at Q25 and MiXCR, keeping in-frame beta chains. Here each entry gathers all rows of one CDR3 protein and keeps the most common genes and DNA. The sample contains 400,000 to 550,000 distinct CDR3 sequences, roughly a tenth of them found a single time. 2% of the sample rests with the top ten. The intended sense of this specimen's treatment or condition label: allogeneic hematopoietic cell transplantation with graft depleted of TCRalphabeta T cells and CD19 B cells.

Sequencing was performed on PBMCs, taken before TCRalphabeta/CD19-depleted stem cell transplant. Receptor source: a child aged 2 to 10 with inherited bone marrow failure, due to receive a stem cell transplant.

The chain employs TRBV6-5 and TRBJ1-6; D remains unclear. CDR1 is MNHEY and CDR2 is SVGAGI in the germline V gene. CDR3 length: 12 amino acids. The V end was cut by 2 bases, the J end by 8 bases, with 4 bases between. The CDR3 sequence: CASSYTYSPLHF. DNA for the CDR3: TGTGCCAGCAGTTACACCTATTCACCCCTCCACTTT.

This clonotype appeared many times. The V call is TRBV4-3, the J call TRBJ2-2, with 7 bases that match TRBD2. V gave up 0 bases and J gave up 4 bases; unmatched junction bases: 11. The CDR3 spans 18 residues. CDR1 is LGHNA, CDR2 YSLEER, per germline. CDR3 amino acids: CASSQDPFRGSGTGELFF. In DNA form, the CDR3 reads TGCGCCAGCAGCCAAGATCCCTTTCGCGGGAGTGGCACCGGGGAGCTGTTTTTT.

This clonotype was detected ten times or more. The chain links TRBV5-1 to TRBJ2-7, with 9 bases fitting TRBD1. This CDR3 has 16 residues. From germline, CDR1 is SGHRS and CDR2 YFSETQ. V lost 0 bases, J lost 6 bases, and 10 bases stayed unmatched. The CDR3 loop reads CASSLGLTGTGSEQYF. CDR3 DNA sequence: TGCGCCAGCAGCTTGGGCCTAACCGGGACAGGGAGCGAGCAGTACTTC.

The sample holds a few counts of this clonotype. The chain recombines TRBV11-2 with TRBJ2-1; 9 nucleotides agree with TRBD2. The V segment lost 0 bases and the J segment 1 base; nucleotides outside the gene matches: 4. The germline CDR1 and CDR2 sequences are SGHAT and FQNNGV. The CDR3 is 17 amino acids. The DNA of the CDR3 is TGTGCCAGCAGCTTAGACCGTAGCGGGGGATCCTACAATGAGCAGTTCTTC. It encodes CASSLDRSGGSYNEQFF.

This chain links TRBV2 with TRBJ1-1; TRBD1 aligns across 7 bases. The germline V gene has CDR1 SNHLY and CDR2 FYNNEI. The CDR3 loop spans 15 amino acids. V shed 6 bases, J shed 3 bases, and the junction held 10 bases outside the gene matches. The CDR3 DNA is TGTGCCAGCAGCGACCAACAGGGGAGGGACACTGAAGCTTTCTTT. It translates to CASSDQQGRDTEAFF.

In DNA, the CDR3 is TGCGCCAGCAGCCAAGATCGACCCCGGCGGATCCAAGAGACCCAGTACTTC. This codes for CASSQDRPRRIQETQYF. The rearrangement links TRBV4-3 to TRBJ2-5; D remains unclear. Trimming took 0 bases from V and 1 from J, leaving 15 bases between them. The CDR3 has 17 amino acids. CDR1 and CDR2 from the germline V gene are LGHNA and YSLEER.

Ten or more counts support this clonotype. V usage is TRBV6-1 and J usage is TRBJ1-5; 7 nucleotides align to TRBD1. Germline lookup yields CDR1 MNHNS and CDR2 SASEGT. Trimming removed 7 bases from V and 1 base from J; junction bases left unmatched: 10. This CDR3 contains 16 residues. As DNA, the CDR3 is TGTGCCAGCATAAATGGACAGGCCTACAGCAATCAGCCCCAGCATTTT. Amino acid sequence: CASINGQAYSNQPQHF.

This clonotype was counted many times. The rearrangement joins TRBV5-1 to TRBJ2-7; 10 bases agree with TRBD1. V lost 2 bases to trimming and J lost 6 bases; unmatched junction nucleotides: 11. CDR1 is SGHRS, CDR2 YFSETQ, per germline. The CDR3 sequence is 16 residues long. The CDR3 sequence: CASSFGDRGLLGEQYF. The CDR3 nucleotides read TGCGCCAGCAGCTTCGGGGACAGGGGTCTACTTGGCGAGCAGTACTTC.

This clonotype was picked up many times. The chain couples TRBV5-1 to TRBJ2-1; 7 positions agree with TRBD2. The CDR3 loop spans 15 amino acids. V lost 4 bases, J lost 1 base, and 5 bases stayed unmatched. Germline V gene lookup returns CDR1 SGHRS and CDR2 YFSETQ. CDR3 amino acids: CASSPTSQSYNEQFF. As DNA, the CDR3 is TGCGCCAGCAGCCCGACTAGCCAATCCTACAATGAGCAGTTCTTC.

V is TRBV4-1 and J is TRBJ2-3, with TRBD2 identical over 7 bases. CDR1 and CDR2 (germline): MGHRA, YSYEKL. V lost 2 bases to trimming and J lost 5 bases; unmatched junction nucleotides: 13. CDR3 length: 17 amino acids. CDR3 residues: CASSQTPGSGMLDTQYF. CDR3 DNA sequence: TGCGCCAGCAGCCAAACCCCGGGGAGCGGGATGCTAGATACGCAGTATTTT.

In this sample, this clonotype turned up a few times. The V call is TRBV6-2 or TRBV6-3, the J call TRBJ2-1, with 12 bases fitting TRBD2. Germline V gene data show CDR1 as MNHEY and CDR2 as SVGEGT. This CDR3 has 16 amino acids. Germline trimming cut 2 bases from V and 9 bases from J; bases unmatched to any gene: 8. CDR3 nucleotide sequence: TGTGCCAGCAGTTACCAGCTAGCGGGAGGGCCAGGTGAGCAGTTCTTC. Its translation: CASSYQLAGGPGEQFF.

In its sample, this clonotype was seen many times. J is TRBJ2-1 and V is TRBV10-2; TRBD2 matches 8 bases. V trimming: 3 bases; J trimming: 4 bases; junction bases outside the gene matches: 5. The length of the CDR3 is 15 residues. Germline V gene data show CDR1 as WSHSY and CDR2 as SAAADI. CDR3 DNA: TGCGCCAGCAGTGACGGGGGGGGCTTTTACAATGAGCAGTTCTTC. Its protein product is CASSDGGGFYNEQFF.

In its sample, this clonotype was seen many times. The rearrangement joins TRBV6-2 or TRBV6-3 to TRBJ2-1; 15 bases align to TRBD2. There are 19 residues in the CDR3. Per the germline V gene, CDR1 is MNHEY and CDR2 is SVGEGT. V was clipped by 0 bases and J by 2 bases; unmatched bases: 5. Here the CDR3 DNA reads TGTGCCAGCAGTTACTCGGGACTAGCGGGAGGTGTTCCCTACAATGAGCAGTTCTTC. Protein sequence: CASSYSGLAGGVPYNEQFF.

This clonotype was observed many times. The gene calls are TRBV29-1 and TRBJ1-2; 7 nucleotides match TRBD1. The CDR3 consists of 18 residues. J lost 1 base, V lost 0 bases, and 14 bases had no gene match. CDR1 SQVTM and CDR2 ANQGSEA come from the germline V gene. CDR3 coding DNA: TGCAGCGTTGAAGATATCCAAAAAGGGACAGATATTAACTATGGCTACACCTTC. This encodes CSVEDIQKGTDINYGYTF.

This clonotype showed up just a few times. The CDR3 region is CASSRLAGGPFNEQFF. Written as DNA, the CDR3 is TGTGCCAGCAGCCGACTAGCGGGAGGGCCTTTCAATGAGCAGTTCTTC. The chain is built from TRBV7-8 and TRBJ2-1; TRBD2 aligns across 14 bases. Germline CDR1 is SGHVS and CDR2 is FQNEAQ. The CDR3 sequence is 16 residues long. V lost 5 bases and J lost 6; bases outside the gene matches: 6.

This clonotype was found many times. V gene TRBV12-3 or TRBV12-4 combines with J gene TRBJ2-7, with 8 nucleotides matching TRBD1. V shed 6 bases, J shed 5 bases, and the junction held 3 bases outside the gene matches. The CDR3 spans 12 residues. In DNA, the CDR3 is TGTGCCAGCAGCCAGGACAGGGACGAGCAGTACTTC. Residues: CASSQDRDEQYF.

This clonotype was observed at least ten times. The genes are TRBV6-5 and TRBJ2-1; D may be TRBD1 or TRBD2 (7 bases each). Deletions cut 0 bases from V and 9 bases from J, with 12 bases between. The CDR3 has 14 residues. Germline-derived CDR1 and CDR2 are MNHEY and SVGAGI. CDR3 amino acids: CASSYSPRGGEQFF. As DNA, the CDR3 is TGTGCCAGCAGTTACTCCCCCAGGGGGGGTGAGCAGTTCTTC.

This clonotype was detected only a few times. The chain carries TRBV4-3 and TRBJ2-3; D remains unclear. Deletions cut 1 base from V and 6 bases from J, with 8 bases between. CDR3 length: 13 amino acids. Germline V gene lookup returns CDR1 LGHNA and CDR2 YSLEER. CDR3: CASSQGASDTQYF. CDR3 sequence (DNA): TGCGCCAGCAGCCAAGGGGCCTCGGATACGCAGTATTTT.

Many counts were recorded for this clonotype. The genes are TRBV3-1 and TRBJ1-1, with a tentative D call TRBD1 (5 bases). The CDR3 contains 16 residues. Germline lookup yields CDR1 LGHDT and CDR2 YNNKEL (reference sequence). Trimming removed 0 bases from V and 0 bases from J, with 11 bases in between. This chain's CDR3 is CASSQDGRVLNTEAFF. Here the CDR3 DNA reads TGTGCCAGCAGCCAAGATGGCAGGGTCCTGAACACTGAAGCTTTCTTT.

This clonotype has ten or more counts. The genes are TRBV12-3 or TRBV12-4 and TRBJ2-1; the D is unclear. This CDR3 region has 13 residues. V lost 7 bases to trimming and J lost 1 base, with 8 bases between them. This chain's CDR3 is CASIGLSYNEQFF. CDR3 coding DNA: TGTGCCAGCATTGGGCTGTCCTACAATGAGCAGTTCTTC.